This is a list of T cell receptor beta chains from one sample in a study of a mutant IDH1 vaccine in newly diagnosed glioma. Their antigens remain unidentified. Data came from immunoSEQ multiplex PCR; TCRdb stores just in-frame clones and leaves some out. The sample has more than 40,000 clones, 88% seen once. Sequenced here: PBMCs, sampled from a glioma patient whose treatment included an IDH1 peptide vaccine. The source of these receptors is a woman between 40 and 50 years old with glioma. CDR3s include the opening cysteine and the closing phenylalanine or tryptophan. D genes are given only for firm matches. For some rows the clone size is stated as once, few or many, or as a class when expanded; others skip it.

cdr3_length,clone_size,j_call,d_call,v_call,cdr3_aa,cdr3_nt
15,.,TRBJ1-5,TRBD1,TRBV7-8,CASSRTGGGNQPQHF,TGTGCCAGCAGCCGTACAGGGGGCGGCAATCAGCCCCAGCATTTT
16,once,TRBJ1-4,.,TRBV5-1,CASSLVGVANDEKLFF,TGCGCCAGCAGCTTGGTGGGGGTGGCGAACGATGAAAAACTGTTTTTT
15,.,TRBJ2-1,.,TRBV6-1,CASSNGRLGNNEQFF,TGTGCCAGCAGTAACGGCAGGCTGGGAAACAATGAGCAGTTCTTC
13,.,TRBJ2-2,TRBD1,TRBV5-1,CAVRDRAAGELFF,TGCGCCGTCCGGGACAGGGCCGCCGGGGAGCTGTTTTTT
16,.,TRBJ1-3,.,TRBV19,CASSTQQVRSGNTIYF,TGTGCCAGTAGTACCCAACAGGTTCGCTCTGGAAACACCATATATTTT
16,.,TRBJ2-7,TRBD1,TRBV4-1,CASSQDSRGLTYEQYF,TGCGCCAGCAGCCAAGATTCGAGGGGGCTGACCTACGAGCAGTACTTC
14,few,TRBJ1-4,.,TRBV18,CASSLRDGNEKLFF,TGTGCCAGCTCACTCCGGGACGGGAATGAAAAACTGTTTTTT
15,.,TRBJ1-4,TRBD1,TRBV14,CASSLLTGGDEKLFF,TGTGCCAGCAGCTTACTGACAGGGGGAGACGAAAAACTGTTTTTT
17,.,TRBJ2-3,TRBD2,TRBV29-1,CSVRETSGSLKSDTQYF,TGCAGCGTCAGGGAGACTAGCGGGTCTCTCAAGTCAGATACGCAGTATTTT
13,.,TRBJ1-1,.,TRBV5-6,CASSRPGGPEAFF,TGTGCCAGCAGTCGTCCGGGGGGACCTGAAGCTTTCTTT
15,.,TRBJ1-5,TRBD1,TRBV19,CASSADRASNQPQHF,TGTGCCAGTAGTGCCGACAGGGCTAGCAATCAGCCCCAGCATTTT
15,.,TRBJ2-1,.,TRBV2,CASRLSGRAYNEQFF,TGTGCCAGCCGGTTGTCGGGACGCGCCTACAATGAGCAGTTCTTC
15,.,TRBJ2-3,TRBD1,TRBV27,CASSLGQVSTDTQYF,TGTGCCAGCAGTTTGGGACAGGTTAGCACAGATACGCAGTATTTT
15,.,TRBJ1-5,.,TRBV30,CAWTHPDRPVQPQHF,TGTGCCTGGACCCACCCCGACAGGCCCGTTCAGCCCCAGCATTTT
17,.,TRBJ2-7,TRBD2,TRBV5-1,CASSWTSGSSTIYEQYF,TGCGCCAGCAGCTGGACTAGCGGGAGCTCAACAATCTACGAGCAGTACTTC
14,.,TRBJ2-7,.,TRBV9,CASSGGQSPYEQYF,TGTGCCAGCAGTGGCGGACAGTCTCCCTACGAGCAGTACTTC
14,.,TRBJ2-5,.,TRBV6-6,CASSTDRFRETQYF,TGTGCCAGCAGTACCGACAGGTTTCGAGAGACCCAGTACTTC
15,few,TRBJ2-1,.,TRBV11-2,CASSLGGGGSWEQFF,TGTGCCAGCAGCTTAGGAGGAGGCGGGTCGTGGGAGCAGTTCTTC
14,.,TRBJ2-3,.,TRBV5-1,CASSLTPHADTQYF,TGCGCCAGCAGCTTGACCCCTCACGCGGATACGCAGTATTTT
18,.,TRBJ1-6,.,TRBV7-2,CASSLVPQRRDLNSPLHF,TGTGCCAGCAGCTTAGTCCCACAGAGGAGAGACCTTAATTCACCCCTCCACTTT
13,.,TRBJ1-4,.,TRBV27,CASSRRLGEKLFF,TGTGCCAGCAGCCGCCGGTTAGGTGAAAAACTGTTTTTT
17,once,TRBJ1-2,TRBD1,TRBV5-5,CASSLIGQGPSNGGYTF,TGTGCCAGCAGCTTGATAGGACAGGGCCCCTCAAATGGGGGCTACACCTTC
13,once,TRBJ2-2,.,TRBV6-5,CASSYSIAGELFF,TGTGCCAGCAGTTACTCGATAGCCGGGGAGCTGTTTTTT
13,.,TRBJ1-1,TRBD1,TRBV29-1,CSVNLDRGAEAFF,TGCAGCGTCAACCTGGACAGGGGTGCTGAAGCTTTCTTT
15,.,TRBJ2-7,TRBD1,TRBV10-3,CAISATGVPTYEQYF,TGTGCCATCAGTGCGACAGGGGTCCCTACCTACGAGCAGTACTTC
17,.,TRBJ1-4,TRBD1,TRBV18,CASSPVTGVATNEKLFF,TGTGCCAGCTCACCGGTTACAGGGGTTGCAACTAATGAAAAACTGTTTTTT
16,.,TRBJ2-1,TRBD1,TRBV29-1,CSVAGTAGPGYNEQFF,TGCAGCGTTGCCGGGACAGCCGGACCCGGCTACAATGAGCAGTTCTTC
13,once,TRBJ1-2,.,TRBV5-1,CASSADSYYGYTF,TGCGCCAGCAGCGCGGACAGCTACTATGGCTACACCTTC
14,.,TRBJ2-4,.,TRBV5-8,CASRGVRAQNIQYF,TGTGCCAGCAGGGGGGTCCGGGCTCAGAACATTCAGTACTTC
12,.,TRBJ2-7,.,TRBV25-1,CASSVGGGGQYF,TGTGCCAGCAGTGTGGGAGGTGGCGGGCAGTACTTC
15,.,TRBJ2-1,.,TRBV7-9,CASSLSGAPSNEQFF,TGTGCCAGCAGCTTGTCAGGGGCCCCCTCCAATGAGCAGTTCTTC
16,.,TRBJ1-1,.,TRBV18,CASSPPLKGNGAEAFF,TGTGCCAGCTCACCACCTTTGAAGGGGAATGGCGCTGAAGCTTTCTTT
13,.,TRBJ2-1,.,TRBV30,CAWSPGIYNEQFF,TGTGCCTGGAGCCCCGGGATCTACAATGAGCAGTTCTTC
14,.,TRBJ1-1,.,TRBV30,CAWSVLVENTEAFF,TGTGCCTGGAGTGTGCTTGTCGAGAACACTGAAGCTTTCTTT
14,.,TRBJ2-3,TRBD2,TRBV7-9,CASSVAGITDTQYF,TGTGCCAGCTCGGTAGCGGGGATCACAGATACGCAGTATTTT
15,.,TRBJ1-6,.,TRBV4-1,CASSQDHRRDSPLHF,TGCGCCAGCAGCCAAGATCATCGACGGGATTCACCCCTCCACTTT
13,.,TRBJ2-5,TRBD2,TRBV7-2,CASSAGLAETQYF,TGTGCCAGCAGCGCGGGACTAGCCGAGACCCAGTACTTC
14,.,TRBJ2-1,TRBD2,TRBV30,CAWRLAGGRSEQFF,TGTGCCTGGAGGTTAGCGGGAGGCCGGAGTGAGCAGTTCTTC
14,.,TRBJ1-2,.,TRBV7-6,CASSRTEGRDGYTF,TGTGCCAGCAGCCGCACCGAGGGACGGGATGGCTACACCTTC
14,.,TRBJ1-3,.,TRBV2,CASSGLNPGNTIYF,TGTGCCAGCAGTGGCTTGAATCCTGGAAACACCATATATTTT
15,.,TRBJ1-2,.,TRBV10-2,CASSDAGRRNYGYTF,TGCGCCAGCAGTGATGCTGGCAGGAGGAACTATGGCTACACCTTC
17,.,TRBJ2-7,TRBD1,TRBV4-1,CASSPKLGQGGTYEQYF,TGCGCCAGCAGCCCCAAACTCGGACAGGGTGGGACCTACGAGCAGTACTTC
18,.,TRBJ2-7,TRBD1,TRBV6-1,CASSEADRGLRGVTPQYF,TGTGCCAGCAGTGAAGCGGACAGGGGGCTAAGGGGTGTGACGCCGCAGTACTTC
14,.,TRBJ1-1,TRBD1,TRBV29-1,CSAKGQGMNTEAFF,TGCAGCGCCAAGGGACAGGGGATGAACACTGAAGCTTTCTTT
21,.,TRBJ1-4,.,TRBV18,CASSPQAATGYGLRTNEKLFF,TGTGCCAGCTCACCACAAGCGGCTACAGGGTATGGCTTAAGGACTAATGAAAAACTGTTTTTT
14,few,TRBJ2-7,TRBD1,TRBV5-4,CASSPRTGGAEQYF,TGTGCCAGCAGCCCGCGGACAGGGGGCGCGGAGCAGTACTTC
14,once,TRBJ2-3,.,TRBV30,CAWSVMAVKDTQYF,TGTGCCTGGAGTGTAATGGCGGTGAAAGATACGCAGTATTTT
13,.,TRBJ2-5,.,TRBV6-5,CASSYHFQETQYF,TGTGCCAGCAGTTACCACTTCCAAGAGACCCAGTACTTC
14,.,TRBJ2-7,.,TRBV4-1,CASSHKPGSYEQYF,TGCGCCAGCAGCCACAAACCGGGAAGCTACGAGCAGTACTTC
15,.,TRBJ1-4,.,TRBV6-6,CASSPTGGYKEKLFF,TGTGCCAGCAGTCCCACAGGCGGGTATAAAGAAAAACTGTTTTTT
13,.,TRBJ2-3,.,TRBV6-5,CASSRQGTDTQYF,TGTGCCAGCAGCCGACAGGGCACAGATACGCAGTATTTT